These 5 T cell receptor beta chains originate from one sample sequenced in a study of T cell changes during pregnancy in multiple sclerosis. The assay was immunoSEQ multiplex PCR, and TCRdb's table has in-frame clones only and misses some. This table has fewer than 90,000 clones, about 94% appearing once. The sequenced sample was peripheral blood, obtained in the third trimester of pregnancy. The receptors shown here come from a female donor in good health, enrolled as a control in a pregnancy study.

This clone was detected only once. The gene calls are TRBV28 and TRBJ1-2, with 11 bases identical to TRBD1. The germline V gene has CDR1 MDHEN and CDR2 SYDVKM. This CDR3 is 15 amino acids long. Trimming took 5 bases from V and 3 from J; bases not matched to a gene: 5. The CDR3 loop is CASSTPGQGDYGYTF. Written as DNA, the CDR3 is TGTGCCAGCAGTACCCCGGGACAGGGGGACTATGGCTACACCTTC.

This sequence joins TRBV28 and TRBJ2-3; D is ambiguous. The length of the CDR3 is 15 residues. In germline, CDR1 is MDHEN, CDR2 SYDVKM. Trimming shortened V by 7 bases and J by 0 bases, and 14 bases separated the two germline ends. The CDR3 nucleotides read TGTGCCAGCACCCTGAGGATGCGGAGCACAGATACGCAGTATTTT. Protein product: CASTLRMRSTDTQYF.

The chain combines TRBV6-1 with TRBJ2-1; the match to TRBD2 covers 8 bases. The V gene end was trimmed by 6 bases and the J gene end by 5 bases; junction bases not matched to a gene: 3. Per germline, CDR1 MNHNS and CDR2 SASEGT. The CDR3 extends over 13 amino acids. CDR3 DNA sequence: TGTGCCAGCAGAGCGGGAGCAAACAATGAGCAGTTCTTC. This translates into CASRAGANNEQFF.

The V and J genes are TRBV5-1 and TRBJ2-1; weak D call: TRBD2 (6 bases). Germline CDR1 SGHRS, CDR2 YFSETQ. This CDR3 comprises 15 residues. V lost 4 bases to trimming and J lost 6 bases, with 17 bases between them. Here the CDR3 DNA reads TGCGCCAGCAGCCCACCTCGGGGGTCCATCAATGAGCAGTTCTTC. Encoded protein: CASSPPRGSINEQFF. Full variable domain (rest looked up from reference TRBV5-1 and TRBJ2-1): KAGVTQTPRYLIKTRGQQVTLSCSPISGHRSVSWYQQTPGQGLQFLFEYFSETQRNKGNFPGRFSGRQFSNSRSEMNVSTLELGDSALYLCASSPPRGSINEQFFGPGTRLTVL.

The V call is TRBV28, the J call TRBJ1-5; the match to TRBD1 covers 7 bases. The junction had 8 bases not matched to a gene; V was cut back by 6 bases and J by 0 bases. CDR1 is MDHEN and CDR2 is SYDVKM in the germline V gene. The CDR3 consists of 16 residues. Written as DNA, the CDR3 is TGTGCCAGCAGCCGAGGGACAGTTTATAGCAATCAGCCCCAGCATTTT. Translation gives CASSRGTVYSNQPQHF.